Each of the 30 T cell receptor beta chains below was sequenced from the same sample in a study of CD8 T cells in ankylosing spondylitis. TCRdb recomputed calls from the 5' RACE reads with MiXCR, one row per CDR3 protein. The data hold roughly 160,000 distinct CDR3 sequences, with 9.5% to 13% observed a single time. The sequenced sample was blood, either unsorted or a sorted T cell fraction (not recorded which). The receptors were gathered from a male donor with ankylosing spondylitis or in good health (not recorded which).

This chain connects TRBV7-2 to TRBJ1-1, with TRBD1 identical over 9 bases. V shed 0 bases and J 5 bases; nucleotides not matched to a gene: 16. From germline, CDR1 is SGHTA and CDR2 FQGNSA. CDR3 length equals 19 residues. The CDR3 DNA follows: TGTGCCAGCAGCTTAGCGGGCGCACAGGGGGCCAGTTTTCGAACTGAAGCTTTCTTT. It codes for CASSLAGAQGASFRTEAFF.

This clonotype was detected many times. The chain employs TRBV20-1 and TRBJ2-1, with D possibly matching TRBD2 (6 bases). Germline loops: CDR1 DFQATT, CDR2 SNEGSKA (reference sequence). V was shortened by 1 base and J by 0 bases, with 16 bases between the two germline ends. The CDR3 contains 17 residues. CDR3 residues: CSARVPRRGTSYNEQFF. CDR3 in DNA: TGCAGTGCTAGAGTCCCTCGTCGCGGGACCTCCTACAATGAGCAGTTCTTC.

The V call is TRBV11-1, the J call TRBJ2-3; 7 bases agree with TRBD2. V shed 1 base and J 0 bases; nucleotides not matched to a gene: 10. The CDR3 is 18 amino acids. Germline V lookup: CDR1 SGHAT, CDR2 FQDESV (reference sequence). CDR3 in DNA: TGTGCCAGCAGCTTAGGGAGGCGACTAGCCCTTAGCACAGATACGCAGTATTTT. The encoded protein is CASSLGRRLALSTDTQYF.

This clonotype was recorded at least ten times. This chain joins TRBV6-1 and TRBJ1-2; 10 positions agree with TRBD1. CDR3 size: 15 residues. The V gene end was trimmed by 8 bases and the J gene end by 2 bases; junction bases not matched to a gene: 8. The germline gives CDR1 MNHNS, CDR2 SASEGT. As DNA, the CDR3 is TGTGCCAGCCGAACCGGGGGACAGGGGAACTATGGCTACACCTTC. Amino acid sequence: CASRTGGQGNYGYTF.

In this sample, this clonotype turned up many times. The J gene is TRBJ2-7, the V gene TRBV4-3; perhaps TRBD1 as D (7 bases). Trimming pared 0 bases from V and 5 bases from J, leaving 14 bases between. Germline V gene data show CDR1 as LGHNA and CDR2 as YSLEER. CDR3 length: 15 amino acids. The CDR3 DNA is TGCGCCAGCAGCCAAGAAGGGCCAGGGGGGCACGAGCAGTACTTC. It yields the protein CASSQEGPGGHEQYF.

A note on this clonotype: One base away lies a much larger clone, so this may be a sequencing read error. CDR3 DNA sequence: TGCAGCGTGCGGACACAGGCAGGAGCAAAACTGTTTTTT. Protein sequence: CSVRTQAGAKLFF. The chain is built from TRBV29-1 and TRBJ1-4; possible D gene TRBD1, 5 bases. The CDR3 is made up of 13 amino acids. V lost 6 bases and J 10 bases, leaving 18 bases between the germline ends. In germline, CDR1 is SQVTM, CDR2 ANQGSEA.

This clonotype occurred a few times. The V and J genes are TRBV6-1 and TRBJ2-1; 9 nucleotides agree with TRBD1. V lost 7 bases to trimming and J lost 9 bases; unmatched junction nucleotides: 16. Germline V gives CDR1 MNHNS, CDR2 SASEGT. The CDR3 extends over 16 amino acids. The CDR3 bases are TGTGCCAGCACCTACGAGGGACAGGGCGGTTTCGGTGAGCAGTTCTTC. It is translated as CASTYEGQGGFGEQFF.

This clonotype was counted many times. The V gene is TRBV7-8, the J gene TRBJ1-2; 7 positions agree with TRBD1. V trimming: 2 bases; J trimming: 3 bases; junction bases outside the gene matches: 12. Germline assignment: CDR1 SGHVS and CDR2 FQNEAQ. The length of the CDR3 is 17 residues. The CDR3 DNA sequence: TGTGCCAGCAGCTTAACCCCACGACAGGGTGTCGACTATGGCTACACCTTC. Translation gives CASSLTPRQGVDYGYTF.

Ten or more counts support this clonotype. This chain joins TRBV20-1 and TRBJ1-2, with D perhaps matching TRBD1 (5 bases). CDR1 and CDR2 (germline): DFQATT, SNEGSKA (reference sequence). The CDR3 totals 9 residues. Trimming left V 3 bases short and J 14 bases short, with 10 bases between. The CDR3, as DNA: TGCAGTGCTAGTTTTCGGGGGACCTTC. Translated, it gives CSASFRGTF.

This clonotype was counted many times. V is TRBV5-5 and J is TRBJ2-3; tentative D call: TRBD1 (6 bases). The V gene's germline CDR1 is SGHKS and CDR2 YYEKEE (reference sequence). The V gene lost 0 bases and the J gene lost 2 bases, with 16 bases spanning the gap. This CDR3 is 17 amino acids long. CDR3: CASSLVEGEWATDTQYF. The CDR3 DNA follows: TGTGCCAGCAGCTTGGTAGAGGGGGAGTGGGCCACAGATACGCAGTATTTT.

This clonotype was picked up many times. The V gene is TRBV6-1, the J gene TRBJ2-5; TRBD2 might be the D (5 bases). V was clipped by 6 bases and J by 2 bases, with 10 bases between them. Germline V lookup: CDR1 MNHNS, CDR2 SASEGT. The CDR3 sequence is 13 residues long. The CDR3 coding sequence is TGTGCCAGCAGGAGGGAGTTACAAGAGACCCAGTACTTC. Amino acid sequence: CASRRELQETQYF.

V usage is TRBV6-5 and J usage is TRBJ2-7; a possible D gene is TRBD1 (5 bases). With 2 bases removed from V and 2 bases from J, the gap between germline ends came to 7 bases. The CDR3 extends over 13 amino acids. Germline CDR1 is MNHEY and CDR2 is SVGAGI. The CDR3 region is CASSYDRAYEQYF. In DNA, the CDR3 is TGTGCCAGCAGTTACGACAGAGCCTACGAGCAGTACTTC.

This clonotype occurred a few times. This sequence joins TRBV18 and TRBJ1-1; possible D gene TRBD1, 6 bases. Germline V CDR1 and CDR2: KGHSH, LQKENI. V lost 4 bases to trimming and J lost 3 bases, with 12 bases between them. The CDR3 has 14 amino acids. DNA of the CDR3: TGTGCCAGCTCACTCGGCCCAGGGGACACTGAAGCTTTCTTT. Protein product: CASSLGPGDTEAFF.

In its sample, this clonotype was seen many times. This sequence joins TRBV10-3 and TRBJ1-4; perhaps TRBD1 as D (6 bases). The CDR3 loop spans 16 amino acids. Per the germline V gene, CDR1 is ENHRY and CDR2 is SYGVKD. Trimming stripped 2 bases from V and 2 bases from J, with 12 bases between. The CDR3, as DNA: TGTGCCATCAGTGAGCCGGGGGCGGAGACTAATGAAAAACTGTTTTTT. Protein: CAISEPGAETNEKLFF.

In this sample, this clonotype turned up a few times. J is TRBJ1-1 and V is TRBV12-3 or TRBV12-4; D is perhaps TRBD1 (5 bases). Trimming shortened V by 5 bases and J by 3 bases, and 10 bases separated the two germline ends. The CDR3 runs 13 residues. The CDR3 nucleotides are TGTGCCAGCAGTCTCGGGACGGACACTGAAGCTTTCTTT. The encoded protein is CASSLGTDTEAFF.

Turning to this clonotype: One base away lies a much larger clone, so this may be a sequencing read error. V and J are TRBV25-1 and TRBJ2-5; no definite D call. CDR3 length: 15 residues. CDR1 and CDR2 (germline): MGHDK, SYGVNS. The germline V and J ends were trimmed by 3 bases and 0 bases, with 11 bases remaining between them. The CDR3 sequence is CASSERLSHQETQYF. DNA for the CDR3: TGTGCCAGCAGTGAGCGGCTCTCGCACCAAGAGACCCAGTACTTC.

Ten or more counts support this clonotype. V and J are TRBV5-5 and TRBJ2-7, with TRBD1 identical over 12 bases. CDR1 is SGHKS, CDR2 YYEKEE, per germline (reference sequence). The CDR3 length is 15 residues. V lost 4 bases and J lost 7; bases outside the gene matches: 9. In DNA form, the CDR3 reads TGTGCCAGCAGCCCTCCGGGACAGGGGGCGCGGGAGCAGTACTTC. It is translated as CASSPPGQGAREQYF.

This clonotype was recorded at least ten times. This chain links TRBV6-5 with TRBJ2-2, with 9 nucleotides matching TRBD1. There are 17 residues in the CDR3. V shed 2 bases, J shed 0 bases, and the junction held 4 bases outside the gene matches. Germline lookup yields CDR1 MNHEY and CDR2 SVGAGI. CDR3 in amino acids: CASSYEGTGTNTGELFF. The CDR3 DNA is TGTGCCAGCAGTTACGAGGGGACAGGGACGAACACCGGGGAGCTGTTTTTT.

This clonotype was found many times. This chain links TRBV7-9 with TRBJ2-3; 10 bases line up with TRBD2. CDR3 length equals 16 residues. Losses at the gene ends were 2 bases for V and 2 bases for J; bases not matched to a gene: 4. Germline V gives CDR1 SEHNR, CDR2 FQNEAQ (reference sequence). The CDR3 coding sequence is TGTGCCAGCAGCTTACCAGCGGGAGGGATCACAGATACGCAGTATTTT. Translation gives CASSLPAGGITDTQYF. Full variable domain (remainder filled in from reference TRBV7-9 and TRBJ2-3): DTGVSQNPRHKITKRGQNVTFRCDPISEHNRLYWYRQTLGQGPEFLTYFQNEAQLEKSRLLSDRFSAERPKGSFSTLEIQRTEQGDSAMYLCASSLPAGGITDTQYFGPGTRLTVL.

As regards this clonotype: Being one base from a much bigger clone, this may be a read error. The CDR3 is CTSRASRSSYNEQFF. DNA of the CDR3: TGTACCAGCAGGGCAAGTAGGAGCTCCTACAATGAGCAGTTCTTC. The V call is TRBV12-3 or TRBV12-4, the J call TRBJ2-1, with D perhaps matching TRBD1 (5 bases). CDR3 length: 15 residues.

This clonotype appeared a few times. V is TRBV6-1 and J is TRBJ1-2; 9 nucleotides align to TRBD1. Germline CDR1 and CDR2: MNHNS and SASEGT. Germline trimming cut 2 bases from V and 7 bases from J; bases unmatched to any gene: 14. The CDR3 is 17 residues long. CDR3: CASSEYSSGQGLGGYTF. The CDR3, as DNA: TGTGCCAGCAGTGAATACTCGTCAGGACAGGGGCTCGGTGGCTACACCTTC.

The gene calls are TRBV20-1 and TRBJ2-1; the match to TRBD2 covers 9 bases. The germline V gene encodes CDR1 DFQATT and CDR2 SNEGSKA (reference sequence). With 6 bases clipped from V and 8 bases from J, the junction kept 14 bases outside the gene matches. CDR3 length equals 15 residues. This CDR3 reads CSALPGSGGGYEQFF. CDR3 DNA sequence: TGCAGTGCCCTTCCGGGTAGCGGGGGTGGGTATGAGCAGTTCTTC.

This clonotype was found many times. The rearrangement uses TRBV5-1 and TRBJ1-4; TRBD1 matches at 7 bases. The junction had 1 base not matched to a gene; V was cut back by 2 bases and J by 6 bases. In germline, CDR1 is SGHRS, CDR2 YFSETQ. The CDR3 is 13 amino acids. The CDR3 region has the DNA TGCGCCAGCAGCTTAGGACAGGATGAAAAACTGTTTTTT. Amino acids: CASSLGQDEKLFF.

The rearrangement links TRBV30 to TRBJ1-1; D uncertain. CDR1 and CDR2 from the germline V gene are GTSNPN and SVGIG (reference sequence). The CDR3 extends over 15 amino acids. The V end was cut by 0 bases, the J end by 1 base, with 12 bases between. The DNA of the CDR3 is TGTGCCTGGAGTGTACTCTCGGCGGCGAACACTGAAGCTTTCTTT. It specifies CAWSVLSAANTEAFF. Full variable domain (missing parts from reference TRBV30 and TRBJ1-1): SQTIHQWPATLVQPVGSPLSLECTVEGTSNPNLYWYRQAAGRGLQLLFYSVGIGQISSEVPQNLSASRPQDRQFILSSKKLLLSDSGFYLCAWSVLSAANTEAFFGQGTRLTVV.

By share, this clonotype ranks as medium-sized (0.01 to 0.1%). The rearrangement joins TRBV27 to TRBJ2-5, with D possibly TRBD2 on 6 matching bases. Germline CDR1 reads MNHEY; CDR2 reads SMNVEV (reference sequence). The CDR3 contains 17 residues. V lost 4 bases to trimming and J lost 1 base, with 19 bases between them. CDR3 nucleotide sequence: TGTGCCAGCAGTTCGGAGGGAATCGGGGGAGCCCAAGAGACCCAGTACTTC. It translates to CASSSEGIGGAQETQYF.

This clonotype was observed a few times. Here the CDR3 reads CAISESAAAEAFF. The DNA for the CDR3 is TGTGCCATCAGTGAGTCGGCGGCAGCTGAAGCTTTCTTT. V and J are TRBV10-3 and TRBJ1-1; D gene uncertain. The CDR3 runs 13 residues. V lost 0 bases and J lost 6, with 8 bases in between. Germline CDR1 and CDR2: ENHRY and SYGVKD.

There are many counts of this clonotype. The V call is TRBV6-2 or TRBV6-3, the J call TRBJ2-3; 8 positions match TRBD2. The germline gives CDR1 MNHEY, CDR2 SVGEGT. After removal of 2 bases from V and 1 base from J, the junction contained 2 bases not matched to a gene. This CDR3 contains 15 residues. The CDR3 is CASSYPAGGTDTQYF. DNA for the CDR3: TGTGCCAGCAGTTACCCAGCGGGGGGCACAGATACGCAGTATTTT.

This clonotype was observed many times. The chain recombines TRBV12-3 or TRBV12-4 with TRBJ2-7, with 7 bases fitting TRBD1. V gave up 2 bases and J gave up 12 bases; unmatched junction bases: 10. CDR3 size: 13 residues. The DNA of the CDR3 is TGTGCCAGCAGTTTACCCCCAGACAGGGTTCGGTACTTC. Translated, it gives CASSLPPDRVRYF.

This clonotype was recorded many times. The chain links TRBV7-2 to TRBJ2-1; unclear D gene. V was shortened by 1 base and J by 6 bases, with 4 bases between the two germline ends. This CDR3 has 12 residues. Looked up from germline, CDR1 is SGHTA and CDR2 is FQGNSA. The CDR3 nucleotides read TGTGCCAGCAGCTTAGGGGCCAATGAGCAGTTCTTC. Translating it yields CASSLGANEQFF.

As concerns this clonotype: It may be a read error: a sequence one base away is much more abundant. The chain employs TRBV3-1 and TRBJ1-2; 8 nucleotides line up with TRBD1. The CDR3 is 17 amino acids. Germline lookup yields CDR1 LGHDT and CDR2 YNNKEL (reference sequence). CDR3 in amino acids: CASSQGNGQGADYGCTF. Here the CDR3 DNA reads TGTGCCAGCAGCCAAGGAAACGGACAGGGCGCCGACTATGGCTGCACCTTC.